This record concerns one T cell receptor (beta chain) sequence. This entry belongs to a study of blood T cell repertoires in COVID-19. Study-wide context: Acute and convalescent COVID-19 samples came from the United States, Italy and Spain. Sources were T cells, B-cell-depleted T cells, or PBMCs; the material itself was cDNA or gDNA.

The CDR3 length is 16 residues. Trimming cost V 3 bases and J 4 bases; bases outside gene matches: 7. In germline, CDR1 is MGHRA, CDR2 YSYEKL. Authors' analysis steps: Nucleated cell counts were estimated from reference gene primer amplification. Sequencing was performed with immunoSEQ multiplex PCR; in TCRdb, only in-frame clones are kept and a portion is missing. Clonal size and the V and J genes are those of that table, whereas D and trimming came from the DNA. The sample yields some 100,000 clones, approximately 84% seen once. The receptor was isolated from a woman in her forties or fifties with acute or convalescent COVID-19. The chain couples TRBV4-1 to TRBJ1-3; 9 bases align to TRBD1. What was sequenced was peripheral blood. This chain's CDR3 is CASSQAWTGEGNTIYF. In DNA, the CDR3 is TGCGCCAGCAGCCAGGCATGGACAGGGGAAGGAAACACCATATATTTT.